This T cell receptor beta chain is drawn from a study of T-cell memory formation after mild COVID-19. General study findings and limits: Clones that got smaller from day 15 to 85 had even CD4/CD8, while clones growing later tipped toward CD4+. The pre-infection memory compartment contained some responding clones, suggesting cross-reactive memory joined. There was no confirmation that second-wave clones peaking on day 37 were SARS-CoV-2 specific.

V was clipped by 6 bases and J by 0 bases, with 10 bases between them. Germline V gene lookup returns CDR1 KGHSH and CDR2 LQKENI. The CDR3 sequence is 14 residues long. 5'RACE with constant-segment primers yielded barcoded, UMI-tagged TCR alpha and TCR beta cDNA libraries. MiXCR, applied by TCRdb to the 5' RACE reads, yields one record per CDR3 protein. The sample consists of roughly 350,000 distinct CDR3 sequences, around 20% of them appearing once. As for this clonotype: No antigen is known for it.

The sample taken for sequencing was PBMCs or a T cell subset sorted from them (not recorded which). The chain carries TRBV18 and TRBJ2-3; TRBD1 might be the D (5 bases). The sequence came from an adult woman who had mild COVID-19 (a few samples of this study predate the infection). Cell type and time point are not known. The CDR3 DNA follows: TGTGCCAGCTCGCCCAGGGTCAGCACAGATACGCAGTATTTT. It is translated as CASSPRVSTDTQYF.